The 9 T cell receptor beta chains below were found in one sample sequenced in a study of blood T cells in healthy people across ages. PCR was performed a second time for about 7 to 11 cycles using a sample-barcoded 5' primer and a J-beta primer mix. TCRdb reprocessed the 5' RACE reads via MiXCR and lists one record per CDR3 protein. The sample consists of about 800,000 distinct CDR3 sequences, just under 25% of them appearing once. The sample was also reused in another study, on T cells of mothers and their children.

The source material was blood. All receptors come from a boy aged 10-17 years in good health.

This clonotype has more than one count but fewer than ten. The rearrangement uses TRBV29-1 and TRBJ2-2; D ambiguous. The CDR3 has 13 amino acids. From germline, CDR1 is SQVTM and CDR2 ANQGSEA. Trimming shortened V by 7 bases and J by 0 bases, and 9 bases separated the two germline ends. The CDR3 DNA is TGCAGCGCCTGGTACCCGAACACCGGGGAGCTGTTTTTT. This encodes CSAWYPNTGELFF.

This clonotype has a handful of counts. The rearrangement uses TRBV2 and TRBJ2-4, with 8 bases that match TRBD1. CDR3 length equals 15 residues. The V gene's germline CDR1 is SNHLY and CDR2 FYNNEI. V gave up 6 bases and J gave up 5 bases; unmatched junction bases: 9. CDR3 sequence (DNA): TGTGCCAGCAGGGCAACCGGGACAGGAGAAAACATTCAGTACTTC. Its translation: CASRATGTGENIQYF.

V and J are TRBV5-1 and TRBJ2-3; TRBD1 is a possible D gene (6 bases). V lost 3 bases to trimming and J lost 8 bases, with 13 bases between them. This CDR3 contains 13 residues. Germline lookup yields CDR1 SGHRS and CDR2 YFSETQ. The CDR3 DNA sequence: TGCGCCAGCAGCTCAACAGGGCGGCGTACGCAGTATTTT. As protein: CASSSTGRRTQYF. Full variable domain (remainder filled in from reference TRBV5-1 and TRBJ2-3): KAGVTQTPRYLIKTRGQQVTLSCSPISGHRSVSWYQQTPGQGLQFLFEYFSETQRNKGNFPGRFSGRQFSNSRSEMNVSTLELGDSALYLCASSSTGRRTQYFGPGTRLTVL.

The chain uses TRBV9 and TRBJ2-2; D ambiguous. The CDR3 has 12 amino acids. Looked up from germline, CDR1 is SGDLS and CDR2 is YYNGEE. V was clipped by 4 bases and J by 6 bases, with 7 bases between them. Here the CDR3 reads CASSPHPGELFF. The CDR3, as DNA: TGTGCCAGCAGCCCCCACCCCGGGGAGCTGTTTTTT.

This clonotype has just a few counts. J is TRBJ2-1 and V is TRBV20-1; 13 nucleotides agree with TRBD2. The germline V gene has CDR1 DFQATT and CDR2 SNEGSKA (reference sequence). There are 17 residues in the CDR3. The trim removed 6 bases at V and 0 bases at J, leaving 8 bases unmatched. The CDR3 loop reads CSAEGTSGESSYNEQFF. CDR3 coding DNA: TGCAGTGCGGAAGGGACTAGCGGGGAGAGCTCCTACAATGAGCAGTTCTTC.

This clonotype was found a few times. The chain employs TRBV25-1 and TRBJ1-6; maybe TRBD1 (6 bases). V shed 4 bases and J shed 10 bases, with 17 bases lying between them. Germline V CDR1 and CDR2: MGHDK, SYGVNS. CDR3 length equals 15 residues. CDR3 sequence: CASSAPSGAGSPLHF. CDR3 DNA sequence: TGTGCCAGCAGTGCCCCCTCAGGGGCAGGGTCACCCCTCCACTTT.

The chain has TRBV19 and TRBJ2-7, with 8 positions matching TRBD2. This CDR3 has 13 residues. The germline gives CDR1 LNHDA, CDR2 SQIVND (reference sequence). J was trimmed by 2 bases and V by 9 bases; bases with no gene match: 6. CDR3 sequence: CASGAGATYEQYF. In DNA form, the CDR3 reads TGTGCCAGCGGAGCGGGGGCCACCTACGAGCAGTACTTC.

The CDR3 DNA reads as TGTGCCAGCAGCGTAGAAATTAGCGGGACGAACACCGGGGAGCTGTTTTTT. Translated, it gives CASSVEISGTNTGELFF. V is TRBV9 and J is TRBJ2-2; the match to TRBD2 covers 8 bases. V lost 0 bases, J lost 0 bases, and 4 bases stayed unmatched. Germline assignment: CDR1 SGDLS and CDR2 YYNGEE. The CDR3 has 17 amino acids.

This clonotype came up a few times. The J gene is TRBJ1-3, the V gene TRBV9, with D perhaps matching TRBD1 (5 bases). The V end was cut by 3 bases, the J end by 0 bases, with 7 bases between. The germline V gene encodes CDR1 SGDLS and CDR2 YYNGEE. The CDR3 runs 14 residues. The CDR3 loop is CASSATVSGNTIYF. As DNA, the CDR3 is TGTGCCAGCAGCGCGACAGTCTCTGGAAACACCATATATTTT. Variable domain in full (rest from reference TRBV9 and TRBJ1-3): DSGVTQTPKHLITATGQRVTLRCSPRSGDLSVYWYQQSLDQGLQFLIQYYNGEERAKGNILERFSAQQFPDLHSELNLSSLELGDSALYFCASSATVSGNTIYFGEGSWLTVV.